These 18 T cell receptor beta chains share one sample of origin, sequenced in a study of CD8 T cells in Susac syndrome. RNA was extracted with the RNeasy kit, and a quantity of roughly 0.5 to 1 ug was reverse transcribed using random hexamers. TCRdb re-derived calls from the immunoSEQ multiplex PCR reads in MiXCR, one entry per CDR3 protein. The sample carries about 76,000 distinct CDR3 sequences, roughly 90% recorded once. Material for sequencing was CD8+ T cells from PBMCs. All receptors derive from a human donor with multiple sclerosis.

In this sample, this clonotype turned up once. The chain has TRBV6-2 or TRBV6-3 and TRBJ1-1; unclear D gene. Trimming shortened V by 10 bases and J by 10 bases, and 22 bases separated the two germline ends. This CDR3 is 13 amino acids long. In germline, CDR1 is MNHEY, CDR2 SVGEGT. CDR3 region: CATILGGLSGAFF. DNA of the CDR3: TGTGCCACTATCCTCGGCGGACTGTCAGGAGCTTTCTTT.

The CDR3 DNA reads TGCGCCAGCAGCCAAGACCGACAAGGAATATACAATGAGCAGTTCTTC. It codes for CASSQDRQGIYNEQFF. V is TRBV4-3 and J is TRBJ2-1; D is unclear. Trimming shortened V by 0 bases and J by 4 bases, and 13 bases separated the two germline ends. Germline lookup yields CDR1 LGHNA and CDR2 YSLEER. The CDR3 loop spans 16 amino acids.

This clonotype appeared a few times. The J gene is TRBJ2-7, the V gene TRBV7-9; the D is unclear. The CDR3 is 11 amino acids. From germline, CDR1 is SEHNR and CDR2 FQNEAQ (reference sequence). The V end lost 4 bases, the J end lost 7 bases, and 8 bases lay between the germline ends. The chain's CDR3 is CASSSLEEQYF. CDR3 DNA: TGTGCCAGCAGCTCCCTCGAGGAGCAGTACTTC.

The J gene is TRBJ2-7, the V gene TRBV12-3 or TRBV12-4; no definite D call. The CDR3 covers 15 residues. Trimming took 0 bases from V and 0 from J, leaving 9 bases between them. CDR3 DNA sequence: TGTGCCAGCAGTTTAGCGGGCAGGAGCTCCTACGAGCAGTACTTC. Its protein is CASSLAGRSSYEQYF.

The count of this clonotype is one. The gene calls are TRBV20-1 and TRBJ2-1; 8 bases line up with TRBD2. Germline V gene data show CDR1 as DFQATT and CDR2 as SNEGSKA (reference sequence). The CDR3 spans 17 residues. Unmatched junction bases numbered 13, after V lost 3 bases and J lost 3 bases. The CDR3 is CSASSSGRAIYYNEQFF. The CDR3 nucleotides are TGCAGTGCTAGTTCTTCCGGGAGGGCCATCTACTACAATGAGCAGTTCTTC.

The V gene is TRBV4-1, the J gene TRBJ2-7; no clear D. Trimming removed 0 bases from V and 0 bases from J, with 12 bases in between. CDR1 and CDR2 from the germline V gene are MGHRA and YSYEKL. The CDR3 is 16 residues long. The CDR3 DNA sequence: TGCGCCAGCAGCCAAGAGGCCACAATCCTCTCCTACGAGCAGTACTTC. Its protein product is CASSQEATILSYEQYF.

Here the CDR3 reads CASRDTMNTEAFF. CDR3 in DNA: TGTGCCAGCAGGGACACGATGAACACTGAAGCTTTCTTT. This rearrangement joins TRBV27 to TRBJ1-1, with D tentatively TRBD1 (5 bases). Between the trimmed V and J ends, which lost 6 bases and 0 bases, there was a span of 8 bases. Germline assignment: CDR1 MNHEY and CDR2 SMNVEV (reference sequence). The CDR3 has 13 amino acids.

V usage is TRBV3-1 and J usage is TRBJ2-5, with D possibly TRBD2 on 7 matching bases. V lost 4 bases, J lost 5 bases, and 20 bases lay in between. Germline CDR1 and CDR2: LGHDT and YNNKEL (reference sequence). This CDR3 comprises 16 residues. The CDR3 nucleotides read TGTGCCAGCAGCCCAACCCTAGGGGGGGGAGGGGAGACCCAGTACTTC. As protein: CASSPTLGGGGETQYF.

The DNA for the CDR3 is TGTGCCAGCAGTTCGGGACTAGCGAGTCTCAATGAGCAGTTCTTC. It encodes CASSSGLASLNEQFF. The J gene is TRBJ2-1, the V gene TRBV28; 10 bases agree with TRBD2. J was trimmed by 6 bases and V by 4 bases; bases with no gene match: 6. Germline CDR1 MDHEN, CDR2 SYDVKM. The CDR3 loop spans 15 amino acids.

The CDR3 loop is CASSPLASSGEQYF. The CDR3 DNA reads TGTGCCAGCTCCCCCTTAGCTAGCTCTGGCGAGCAGTACTTC. The chain recombines TRBV5-4 with TRBJ2-7, with D possibly TRBD2 on 5 matching bases. Trimming cost V 7 bases and J 6 bases, with 20 bases left between them. CDR3 length: 14 amino acids. CDR1 and CDR2 (germline): SGHNT, YYREEE (reference sequence).

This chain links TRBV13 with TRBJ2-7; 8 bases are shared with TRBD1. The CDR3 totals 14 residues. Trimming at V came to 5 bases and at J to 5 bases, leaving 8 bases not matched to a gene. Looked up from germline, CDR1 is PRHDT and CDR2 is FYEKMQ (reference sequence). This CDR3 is CASSEGQGAHEQYF. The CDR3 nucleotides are TGTGCCAGCAGCGAAGGACAGGGAGCCCACGAGCAGTACTTC.

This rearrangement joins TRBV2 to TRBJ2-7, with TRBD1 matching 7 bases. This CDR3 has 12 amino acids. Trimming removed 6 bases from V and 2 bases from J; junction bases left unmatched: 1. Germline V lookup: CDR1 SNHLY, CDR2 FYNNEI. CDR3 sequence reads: CASRDRPYEQYF. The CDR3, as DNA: TGTGCCAGCAGGGACAGGCCCTACGAGCAGTACTTC.

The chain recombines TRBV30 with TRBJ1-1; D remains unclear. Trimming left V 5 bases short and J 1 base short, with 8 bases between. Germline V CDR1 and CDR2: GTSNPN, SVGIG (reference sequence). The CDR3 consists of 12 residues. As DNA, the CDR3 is TGTGCCTGGGACTCCAGGAACACTGAAGCTTTCTTT. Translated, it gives CAWDSRNTEAFF.

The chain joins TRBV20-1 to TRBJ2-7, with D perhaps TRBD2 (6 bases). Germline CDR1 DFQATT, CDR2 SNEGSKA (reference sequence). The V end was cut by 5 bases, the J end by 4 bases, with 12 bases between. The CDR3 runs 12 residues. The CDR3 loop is CSARSGLYEQYF. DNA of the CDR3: TGCAGTGCTCGTAGCGGACTTTACGAGCAGTACTTC.

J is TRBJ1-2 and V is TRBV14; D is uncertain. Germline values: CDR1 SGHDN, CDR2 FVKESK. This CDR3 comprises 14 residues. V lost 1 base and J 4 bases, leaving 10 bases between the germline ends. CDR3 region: CASSQGVRAYGYTF. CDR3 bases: TGTGCCAGCAGCCAAGGGGTGAGGGCCTATGGCTACACCTTC.

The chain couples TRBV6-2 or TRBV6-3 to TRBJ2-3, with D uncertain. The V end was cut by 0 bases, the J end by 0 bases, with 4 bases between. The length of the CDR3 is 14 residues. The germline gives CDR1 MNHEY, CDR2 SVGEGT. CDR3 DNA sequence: TGTGCCAGCAGTTACTCGAGGAGCACAGATACGCAGTATTTT. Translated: CASSYSRSTDTQYF.

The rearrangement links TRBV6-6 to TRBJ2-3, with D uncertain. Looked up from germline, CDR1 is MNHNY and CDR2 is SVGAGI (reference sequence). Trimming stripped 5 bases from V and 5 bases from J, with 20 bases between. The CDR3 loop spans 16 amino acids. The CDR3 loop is CASSPTPPEYRDTQYF. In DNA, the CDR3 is TGTGCCAGCAGTCCCACCCCTCCCGAGTACCGAGATACGCAGTATTTT.

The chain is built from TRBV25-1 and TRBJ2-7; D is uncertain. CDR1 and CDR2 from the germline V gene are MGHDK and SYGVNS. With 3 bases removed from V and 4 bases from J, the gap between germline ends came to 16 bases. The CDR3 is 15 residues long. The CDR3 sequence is CASSDPPRERYEQYF. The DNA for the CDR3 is TGTGCCAGCAGTGACCCACCAAGGGAAAGATACGAGCAGTACTTC.